These T cell receptor beta chains were read from a single sample in a study of blood T cell repertoires in COVID-19. The repertoire was sequenced with immunoSEQ multiplex PCR; TCRdb's copy has only in-frame clones and lacks some. The data show 150,000 or so clones, 70% to 85% seen once. Sequenced input: peripheral blood. Receptors originate from an elderly woman with acute or convalescent COVID-19. The CDR3 runs from the conserved cysteine through the conserved F or W. D genes are given only for firm matches.

v_call,d_call,j_call,cdr3_aa
TRBV9,TRBD2,TRBJ2-7,CASSVGPSGSYEQYF
TRBV7-9,TRBD2,TRBJ2-1,CASSTSGLYNEQFF
TRBV6-5,NA,TRBJ2-7,CASSYSRGTYEQYF
TRBV30,NA,TRBJ2-3,CAWRRVTQYF
TRBV5-1,TRBD2,TRBJ2-2,CASSLGLAGAGELFF
TRBV5-1,NA,TRBJ1-1,CASSLELNTEAFF
TRBV7-8,NA,TRBJ1-1,CASSLVVGKGSEAFF
TRBV11-2,TRBD1,TRBJ2-7,CASSPRDRDYEQYF
TRBV15,NA,TRBJ2-3,CATSSTGRDTQYF
TRBV10-3,TRBD2,TRBJ2-1,CAITGTSGSKNEQFF
TRBV5-1,NA,TRBJ1-3,CASSRDPSSGNTIYF
TRBV10-2,TRBD2,TRBJ2-2,CASTGTSGTNTGELFF
TRBV27,NA,TRBJ1-1,CASSFLRGNTEAFF
TRBV27,TRBD2,TRBJ2-2,CASTYSGRAGNTGELFF
TRBV5-5,TRBD1,TRBJ1-6,CASSLERGRVNSPLHF
TRBV11-3,TRBD2,TRBJ2-1,CASSRGTSGSYYNEQFF
TRBV27,NA,TRBJ1-1,CASSLIQTGDTEAFF
TRBV18,TRBD1,TRBJ1-1,CASSPRTGGENTEAFF
TRBV7-9,TRBD2,NA,CASSLGLAASYEQYF
TRBV25-1,NA,TRBJ1-1,CASSADRNTEAFF
TRBV5-1,TRBD2,TRBJ2-1,CASSFSTSGRLNEQFF
TRBV11-2,NA,TRBJ1-1,CASSSRTASMNTEAFF
TRBV5-1,NA,TRBJ1-1,CASSLDYTEAFF
TRBV6-6,NA,TRBJ2-7,CASSQTGLDYEQYF
TRBV3-1/TRBV3-2,TRBD1,TRBJ1-2,CASSHSQGAYGYTF
TRBV18,TRBD2,TRBJ2-7,CASSPQREVSTYEQYF
TRBV2,TRBD2,TRBJ2-2,CASSELAGTGELFF
TRBV9,NA,TRBJ2-5,CASRPSGSETQYF
TRBV18,NA,TRBJ1-1,CASSPLGGDGTEAFF
TRBV18,TRBD2,TRBJ2-1,CASSLLAGGYNEQFF
TRBV5-4,TRBD1,TRBJ1-1,CASSPRQGAGAFF
TRBV30,NA,TRBJ2-1,CAWSRGSGVANEQFF
TRBV29-1,NA,TRBJ1-4,CSVQRGTNEKLFF
TRBV3-1/TRBV3-2,NA,TRBJ1-1,CASSQGGAAEAFF
TRBV7-8,TRBD2,TRBJ2-3,CASSLVGTSGLRSTDTQYF
TRBV9,TRBD2,TRBJ2-1,CASSVAGTSEAYNEQFF
TRBV24-1,NA,TRBJ2-1,CATSVGDSYNEQFF
TRBV6-1,TRBD2,TRBJ2-1,CASSGGGAGGPNEQFF
TRBV4-1,TRBD1,TRBJ1-2,CASSQETGGRGYTF
TRBV2,NA,TRBJ1-3,CASSLGTEGSGNTIYF